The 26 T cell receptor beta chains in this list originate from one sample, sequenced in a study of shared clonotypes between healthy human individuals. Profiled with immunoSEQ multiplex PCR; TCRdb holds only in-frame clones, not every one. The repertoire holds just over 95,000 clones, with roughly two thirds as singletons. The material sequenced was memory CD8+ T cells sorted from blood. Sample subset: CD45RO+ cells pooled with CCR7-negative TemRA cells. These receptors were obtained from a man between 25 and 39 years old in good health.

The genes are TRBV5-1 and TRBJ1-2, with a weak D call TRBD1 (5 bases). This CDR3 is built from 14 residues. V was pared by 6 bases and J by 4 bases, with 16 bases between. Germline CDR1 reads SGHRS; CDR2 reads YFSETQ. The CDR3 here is CASTTLTGAYGYTF. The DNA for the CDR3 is TGCGCCAGCACCACGCTAACAGGAGCCTATGGCTACACCTTC.

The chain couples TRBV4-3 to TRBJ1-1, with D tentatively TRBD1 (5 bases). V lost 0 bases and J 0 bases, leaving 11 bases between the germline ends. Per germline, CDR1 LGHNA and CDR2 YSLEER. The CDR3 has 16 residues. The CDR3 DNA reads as TGCGCCAGCAGCCAAGATCTAGGGACCTTGAACACTGAAGCTTTCTTT. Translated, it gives CASSQDLGTLNTEAFF.

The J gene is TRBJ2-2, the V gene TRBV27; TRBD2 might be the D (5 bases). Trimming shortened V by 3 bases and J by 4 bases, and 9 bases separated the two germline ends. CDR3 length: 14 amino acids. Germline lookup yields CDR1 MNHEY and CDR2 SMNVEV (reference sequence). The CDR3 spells CASSFGLTTGELFF. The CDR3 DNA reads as TGTGCCAGCAGTTTCGGACTGACCACCGGGGAGCTGTTTTTT.

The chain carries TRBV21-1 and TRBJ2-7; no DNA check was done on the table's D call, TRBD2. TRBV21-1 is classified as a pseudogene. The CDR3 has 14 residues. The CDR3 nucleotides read TGTGCCAGCAGCGGCAAGAGGGTACCCTACGAGCAGTACTTC. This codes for CASSGKRVPYEQYF.

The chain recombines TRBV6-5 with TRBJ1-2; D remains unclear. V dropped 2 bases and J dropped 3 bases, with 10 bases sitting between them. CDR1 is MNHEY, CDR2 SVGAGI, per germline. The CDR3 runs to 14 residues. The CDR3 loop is CASSYRGVHYGYTF. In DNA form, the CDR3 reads TGTGCCAGCAGTTACCGTGGGGTGCACTATGGCTACACCTTC.

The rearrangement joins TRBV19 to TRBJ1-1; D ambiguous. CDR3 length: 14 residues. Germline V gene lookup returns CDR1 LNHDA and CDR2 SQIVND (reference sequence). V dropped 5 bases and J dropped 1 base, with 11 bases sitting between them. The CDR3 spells CASSWVGQNTEAFF. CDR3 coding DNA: TGTGCCAGTAGTTGGGTAGGGCAGAACACTGAAGCTTTCTTT. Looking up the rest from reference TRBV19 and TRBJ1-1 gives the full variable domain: DGGITQSPKYLFRKEGQNVTLSCEQNLNHDAMYWYRQDPGQGLRLIYYSQIVNDFQKGDIAEGYSVSREKKESFPLTVTSAQKNPTAFYLCASSWVGQNTEAFFGQGTRLTVV.

The CDR3 sequence: CASSPLRTPTSTDTQYF. DNA for the CDR3: TGTGCCAGCTCCCCTCTTCGTACCCCTACTAGCACAGATACGCAGTATTTT. The chain links TRBV18 to TRBJ2-3; no firm D call. The germline CDR1 and CDR2 sequences are KGHSH and LQKENI. Trimming cost V 6 bases and J 0 bases, with 19 bases left between them. This CDR3 spans 17 amino acids.

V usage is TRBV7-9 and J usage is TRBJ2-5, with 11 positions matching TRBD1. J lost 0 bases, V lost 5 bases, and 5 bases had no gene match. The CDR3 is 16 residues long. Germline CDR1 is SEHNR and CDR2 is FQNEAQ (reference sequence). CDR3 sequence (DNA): TGTGCCAGCAGCCCACCGGACAGGGGGCACCAAGAGACCCAGTACTTC. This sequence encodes CASSPPDRGHQETQYF. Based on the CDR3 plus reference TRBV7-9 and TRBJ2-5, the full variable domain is DTGVSQNPRHKITKRGQNVTFRCDPISEHNRLYWYRQTLGQGPEFLTYFQNEAQLEKSRLLSDRFSAERPKGSFSTLEIQRTEQGDSAMYLCASSPPDRGHQETQYFGPGTRLLVL.

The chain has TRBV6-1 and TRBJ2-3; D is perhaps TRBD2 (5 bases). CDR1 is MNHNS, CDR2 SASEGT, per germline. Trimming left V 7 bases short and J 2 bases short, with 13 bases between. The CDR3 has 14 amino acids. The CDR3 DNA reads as TGTGCCAGCAAAGCGGTAGATCCCACAGATACGCAGTATTTT. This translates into CASKAVDPTDTQYF.

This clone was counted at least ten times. This CDR3 reads CASREPGGVINEQFF. DNA of the CDR3: TGTGCCAGCAGGGAGCCAGGGGGGGTTATCAATGAGCAGTTCTTC. V and J are TRBV7-9 and TRBJ2-1, with D perhaps TRBD1 or TRBD2 (7 bases each). The CDR3 has 15 amino acids. The V gene's germline CDR1 is SEHNR and CDR2 FQNEAQ (reference sequence). V was trimmed by 6 bases and J by 6 bases, leaving 18 bases between them.

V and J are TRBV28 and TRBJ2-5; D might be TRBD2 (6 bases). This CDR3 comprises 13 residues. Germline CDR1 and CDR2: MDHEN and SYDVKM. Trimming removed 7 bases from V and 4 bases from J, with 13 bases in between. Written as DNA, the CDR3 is TGTGCCAGCAACTACGGGAGTGGAGAGACCCAGTACTTC. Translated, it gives CASNYGSGETQYF.

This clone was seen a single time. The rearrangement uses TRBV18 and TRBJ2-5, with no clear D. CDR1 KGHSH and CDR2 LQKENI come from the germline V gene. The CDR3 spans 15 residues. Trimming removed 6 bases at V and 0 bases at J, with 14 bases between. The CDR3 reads CASSRRVWYQETQYF. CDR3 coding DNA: TGTGCCAGCTCCCGCCGGGTGTGGTACCAAGAGACCCAGTACTTC.

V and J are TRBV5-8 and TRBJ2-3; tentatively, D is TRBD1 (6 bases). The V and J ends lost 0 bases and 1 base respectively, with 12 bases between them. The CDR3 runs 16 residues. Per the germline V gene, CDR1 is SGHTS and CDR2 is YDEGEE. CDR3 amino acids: CASSLGTERGTDTQYF. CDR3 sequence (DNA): TGTGCCAGCAGCTTGGGGACAGAACGGGGCACAGATACGCAGTATTTT.

CDR3 DNA sequence: TGCGCCAGCAGCTTGGAAGCGAGGAACACTGAAGCTTTCTTT. This gives the protein CASSLEARNTEAFF. The rearrangement joins TRBV5-1 to TRBJ1-1, with D unresolved. The germline V gene encodes CDR1 SGHRS and CDR2 YFSETQ. V lost 0 bases, J lost 1 base, and 7 bases lay in between. CDR3 length equals 14 residues.

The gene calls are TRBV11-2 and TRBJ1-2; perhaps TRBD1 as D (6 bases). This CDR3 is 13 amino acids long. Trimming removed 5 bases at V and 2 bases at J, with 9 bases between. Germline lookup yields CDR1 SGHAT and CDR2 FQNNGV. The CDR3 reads CASSPTGNYGYTF. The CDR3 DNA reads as TGTGCCAGCAGCCCCACAGGGAACTATGGCTACACCTTC.

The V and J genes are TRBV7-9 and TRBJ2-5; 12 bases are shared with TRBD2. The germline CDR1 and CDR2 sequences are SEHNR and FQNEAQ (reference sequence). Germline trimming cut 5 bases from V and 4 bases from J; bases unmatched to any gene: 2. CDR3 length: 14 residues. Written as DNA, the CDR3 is TGTGCCAGCAGCACGGGACTAGCGGGAGAGACCCAGTACTTC. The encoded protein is CASSTGLAGETQYF.

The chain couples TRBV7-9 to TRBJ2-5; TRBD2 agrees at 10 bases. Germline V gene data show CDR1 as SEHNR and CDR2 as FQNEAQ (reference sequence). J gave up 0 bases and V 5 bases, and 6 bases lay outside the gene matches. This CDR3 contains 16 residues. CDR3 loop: CASSRLAGLYQETQYF. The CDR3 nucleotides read TGTGCCAGCAGCAGACTAGCGGGCCTCTACCAAGAGACCCAGTACTTC.

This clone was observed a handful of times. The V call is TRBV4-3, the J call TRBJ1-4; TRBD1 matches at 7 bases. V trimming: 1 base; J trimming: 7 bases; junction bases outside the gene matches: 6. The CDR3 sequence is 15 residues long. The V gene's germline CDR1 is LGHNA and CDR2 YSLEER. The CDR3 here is CASSQGGGLSEKLFF. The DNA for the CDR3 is TGCGCCAGCAGCCAAGGAGGGGGCCTCTCTGAAAAACTGTTTTTT.

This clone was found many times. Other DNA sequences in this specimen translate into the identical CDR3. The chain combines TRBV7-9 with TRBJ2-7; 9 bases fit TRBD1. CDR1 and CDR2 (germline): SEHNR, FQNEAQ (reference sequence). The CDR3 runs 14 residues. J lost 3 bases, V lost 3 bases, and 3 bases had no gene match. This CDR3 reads CASSFGGQGYEQYF. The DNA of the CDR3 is TGTGCCAGCAGCTTTGGGGGACAGGGCTACGAGCAGTACTTC.

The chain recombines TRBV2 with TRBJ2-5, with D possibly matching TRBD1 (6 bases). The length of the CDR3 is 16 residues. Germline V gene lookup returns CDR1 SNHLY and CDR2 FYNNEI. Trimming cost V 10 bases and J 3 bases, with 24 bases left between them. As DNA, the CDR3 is TGTGCCACCTACAGGGCCGGCAATTGGGATAAAGAGACCCAGTACTTC. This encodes CATYRAGNWDKETQYF.

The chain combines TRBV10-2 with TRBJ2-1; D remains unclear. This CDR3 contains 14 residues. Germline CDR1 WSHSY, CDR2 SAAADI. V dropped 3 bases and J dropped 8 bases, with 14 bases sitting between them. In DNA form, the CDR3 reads TGCGCCAGCAGTGACTCCCGATCCGGTTATGAGCAGTTCTTC. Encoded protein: CASSDSRSGYEQFF.

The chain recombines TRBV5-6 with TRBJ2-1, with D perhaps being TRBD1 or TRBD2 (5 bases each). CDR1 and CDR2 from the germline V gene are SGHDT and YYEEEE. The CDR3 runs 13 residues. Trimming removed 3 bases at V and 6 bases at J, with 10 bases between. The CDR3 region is CASSSGHPNEQFF. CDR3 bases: TGTGCCAGCAGCTCGGGGCACCCCAATGAGCAGTTCTTC.

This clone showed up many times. The CDR3 loop reads CASSHGTRFPGYTF. The CDR3 region has the DNA TGTGCCAGCAGCCACGGGACAAGGTTCCCCGGCTACACCTTC. The chain joins TRBV21-1 to TRBJ1-2; TRBD1, the table's D call, lacks a check against the DNA. TRBV21-1 represents a pseudogene. The CDR3 is 14 amino acids.

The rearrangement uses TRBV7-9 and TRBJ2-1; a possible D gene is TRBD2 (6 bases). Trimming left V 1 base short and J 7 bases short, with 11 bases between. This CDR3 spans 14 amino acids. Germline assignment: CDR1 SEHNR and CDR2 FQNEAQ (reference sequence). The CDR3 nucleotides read TGTGCCAGCAGCTTAGGGGAGGCGAGTAATGAGCAGTTCTTC. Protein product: CASSLGEASNEQFF.

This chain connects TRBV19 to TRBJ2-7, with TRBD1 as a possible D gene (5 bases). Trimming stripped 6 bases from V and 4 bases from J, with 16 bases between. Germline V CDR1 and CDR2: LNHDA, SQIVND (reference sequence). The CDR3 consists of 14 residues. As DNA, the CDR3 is TGTGCCAGTAGCCCCGGTCCAGGGTTGTACGAGCAGTACTTC. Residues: CASSPGPGLYEQYF.

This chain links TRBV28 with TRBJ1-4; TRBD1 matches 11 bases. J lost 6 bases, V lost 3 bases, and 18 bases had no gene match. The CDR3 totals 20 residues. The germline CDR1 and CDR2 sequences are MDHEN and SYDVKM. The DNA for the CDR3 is TGTGCCAGCAGTTTCGACCACCTCGGGACAGGGGGAGAAGGGGATGAAAAACTGTTTTTT. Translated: CASSFDHLGTGGEGDEKLFF.